A single sample gave rise to the 21 T cell receptor beta chains below, sequenced in a study of blood T cell repertoires in COVID-19 (dated by TCRdb to 2019 to 2021). Library generation was performed with the immunoSEQ multiplex PCR assay. TCRdb obtained this table from immuneACCESS and retained in-frame rearrangements with V and J assigned. These tables miss some clones; where compared with another copy, unresolved V genes account for less than half of the shortfall, and the remainder is unexplained. The sample contains tens of thousands of clones, about 91% of them found a single time. The ten largest clones add up to around 5.8% of the sample. The sample was peripheral blood. These receptor sequences come from a woman of 80 years or more with acute or convalescent COVID-19.

This clone occurred once. The genes are TRBV4-3 and TRBJ1-4, with a weak D call TRBD1 (5 bases). CDR1 is LGHNA, CDR2 YSLEER, per germline. The CDR3 contains 15 residues. V was clipped by 1 base and J by 6 bases, with 12 bases between them. The DNA for the CDR3 is TGCGCCAGCAGCCAAGGCGCAGGGAATTATGAAAAACTGTTTTTT. This encodes CASSQGAGNYEKLFF.

This rearrangement joins TRBV2 to TRBJ1-2; 7 bases fit TRBD1. The CDR3 has 13 residues. V lost 7 bases to trimming and J lost 4 bases; unmatched junction nucleotides: 6. Germline V CDR1 and CDR2: SNHLY, FYNNEI. The CDR3 sequence is CASTTGASYGYTF. The CDR3, as DNA: TGTGCCAGCACCACAGGGGCCAGCTATGGCTACACCTTC.

The CDR3 region is CATRSKGEIWYEQYF. CDR3 bases: TGTGCCACGAGGAGTAAAGGGGAAATCTGGTACGAGCAGTACTTC. V and J are TRBV24-1 and TRBJ2-7; a weak D match, TRBD1 (5 bases). The CDR3 runs to 15 residues. Germline V gives CDR1 KGHDR, CDR2 SFDVKD. Trimming stripped 10 bases from V and 4 bases from J, with 22 bases between.

The chain joins TRBV30 to TRBJ2-7; TRBD2 aligns across 9 bases. This CDR3 region has 13 residues. J was trimmed by 4 bases and V by 3 bases; bases with no gene match: 4. Germline assignment: CDR1 GTSNPN and CDR2 SVGIG (reference sequence). CDR3 amino acids: CAWSAGGRYEQYF. CDR3 bases: TGTGCCTGGAGCGCGGGGGGGAGGTACGAGCAGTACTTC.

The rearrangement links TRBV7-8 to TRBJ2-1, with a weak D call TRBD1 (6 bases). The CDR3 is 16 amino acids. Trimming shortened V by 1 base and J by 9 bases, and 19 bases separated the two germline ends. Germline-derived CDR1 and CDR2 are SGHVS and FQNEAQ. CDR3 coding DNA: TGTGCCAGCAGCTTAGTCGTGGCAGGGACATTCGGTGAGCAGTTCTTC. It yields the protein CASSLVVAGTFGEQFF. The full variable domain, with the rest looked up from reference TRBV7-8 and TRBJ2-1, is GAGVSQSPRYKVAKRGQDVALRCDPISGHVSLFWYQQALGQGPEFLTYFQNEAQLDKSGLPSDRFFAERPEGSVSTLKIQRTQQEDSAVYLCASSLVVAGTFGEQFFGPGTRLTVL.

The chain combines TRBV6-5 with TRBJ2-5; D not certain. The V gene's germline CDR1 is MNHEY and CDR2 SVGAGI. Trimming shortened V by 1 base and J by 2 bases, and 14 bases separated the two germline ends. The CDR3 is 16 amino acids. The CDR3 nucleotides are TGTGCCAGCAGTTACTTCTCATGGGCAGCTCAAGAGACCCAGTACTTC. It encodes CASSYFSWAAQETQYF.

V is TRBV7-6 and J is TRBJ2-7; a weak D match, TRBD2 (7 bases). Trimming removed 1 base at V and 5 bases at J, with 15 bases between. The CDR3 has 15 amino acids. Germline V lookup: CDR1 SGHVS, CDR2 FNYEAQ. CDR3 DNA: TGTGCCAGCAGCTTAGAGGCAGGGGAGGGCGACGAGCAGTACTTC. Amino acid sequence: CASSLEAGEGDEQYF.

V usage is TRBV2 and J usage is TRBJ2-1; TRBD2 agrees at 16 bases. V shed 6 bases, J shed 2 bases, and the junction held 4 bases outside the gene matches. Germline assignment: CDR1 SNHLY and CDR2 FYNNEI. The CDR3 totals 17 residues. The CDR3 reads CASRTGLAGGAYNEQFF. CDR3 nucleotides: TGTGCCAGCAGGACGGGACTAGCGGGGGGGGCCTACAATGAGCAGTTCTTC.

This chain uses TRBV19 with TRBJ2-7; the D gene is possibly TRBD1 (5 bases). V lost 2 bases to trimming and J lost 1 base, with 9 bases between them. The germline gives CDR1 LNHDA, CDR2 SQIVND (reference sequence). The CDR3 is 14 amino acids. CDR3 in amino acids: CASSISYRSYEQYF. CDR3 coding DNA: TGTGCCAGTAGTATAAGTTACAGGTCCTACGAGCAGTACTTC.

The chain carries TRBV11-2 and TRBJ2-1, with D possibly TRBD1 on 5 matching bases. CDR1 is SGHAT, CDR2 FQNNGV, per germline. The CDR3 extends over 14 amino acids. V was pared by 3 bases and J by 9 bases, with 15 bases between. In DNA form, the CDR3 reads TGTGCCAGCAGCTTCAGATTACAGGTCGGTGAGCAGTTCTTC. Encoded protein: CASSFRLQVGEQFF.

The chain is built from TRBV9 and TRBJ2-5; 10 bases line up with TRBD2. There are 16 residues in the CDR3. In germline, CDR1 is SGDLS, CDR2 YYNGEE. The junction had 4 bases not matched to a gene; V was cut back by 0 bases and J by 2 bases. The CDR3 is CASSVGLAGEQETQYF. The DNA of the CDR3 is TGTGCCAGCAGCGTAGGGCTAGCGGGGGAGCAAGAGACCCAGTACTTC. Drawing the rest from reference TRBV9 and TRBJ2-5, the complete variable domain is DSGVTQTPKHLITATGQRVTLRCSPRSGDLSVYWYQQSLDQGLQFLIQYYNGEERAKGNILERFSAQQFPDLHSELNLSSLELGDSALYFCASSVGLAGEQETQYFGPGTRLLVL.

The gene calls are TRBV3-1 (or the pseudogene TRBV3-2) and TRBJ2-2; a weak D match, TRBD1 (5 bases). The CDR3 runs 15 residues. Trimming took off 7 bases at V and 0 bases at J, with 12 bases between the two ends. Germline V CDR1 and CDR2: LGHDT, YNNKEL (reference sequence). CDR3 sequence: CASKRTSANTGELFF. Here the CDR3 DNA reads TGTGCCAGCAAACGGACAAGCGCGAACACCGGGGAGCTGTTTTTT.

This rearrangement joins TRBV12-3 or TRBV12-4 to TRBJ1-1, with 12 bases lining up with TRBD1. J lost 14 bases, V lost 6 bases, and 10 bases had no gene match. CDR3 size: 13 residues. The CDR3 sequence: CASRKGQGALKFF. In nucleotides, the CDR3 is TGTGCCAGCAGGAAGGGACAGGGGGCTTTAAAGTTCTTT.

The chain combines TRBV5-1 with TRBJ2-5, with a possible D match to TRBD2 (6 bases). In germline, CDR1 is SGHRS, CDR2 YFSETQ. The CDR3 runs to 13 residues. Trimming stripped 2 bases from V and 3 bases from J, with 8 bases between. In DNA form, the CDR3 reads TGCGCCAGCAGCTTTGGGGGGAAAGAGACCCAGTACTTC. Translated, it gives CASSFGGKETQYF.

This chain joins TRBV6-4 and TRBJ2-2, with a tentative D call TRBD1 (5 bases). The CDR3 loop spans 18 amino acids. Germline V gene data show CDR1 as MRHNA and CDR2 as SNTAGT. Trimming took 3 bases from V and 6 from J, leaving 23 bases between them. The CDR3 coding sequence is TGTGCCAGCAGTGAAGTCCGGGTTTGGGGCATCGCTCCCGGGGAGCTGTTTTTT. Residues: CASSEVRVWGIAPGELFF.

The genes are TRBV29-1 and TRBJ2-5, with 9 bases fitting TRBD2. The CDR3 consists of 15 residues. J lost 0 bases, V lost 2 bases, and 4 bases had no gene match. Per germline, CDR1 SQVTM and CDR2 ANQGSEA. Written as DNA, the CDR3 is TGCAGCGTTGAAACGGCTAGCGGGGACCAAGAGACCCAGTACTTC. It translates to CSVETASGDQETQYF.

The chain couples TRBV15 to TRBJ2-3; D perhaps matches TRBD2 (6 bases). The CDR3 is 18 amino acids. Germline lookup yields CDR1 LNHNV and CDR2 YYDKDF (reference sequence). The ends were cut back, 5 bases at V and 2 bases at J, with 23 bases in the middle. The CDR3 region is CATSPEGLRGRYTDTQYF. The CDR3 bases are TGTGCCACCAGCCCTGAAGGACTACGCGGTCGTTACACAGATACGCAGTATTTT.

This chain joins TRBV5-4 and TRBJ2-7; perhaps TRBD1 as D (5 bases). There are 12 residues in the CDR3. From germline, CDR1 is SGHNT and CDR2 YYREEE (reference sequence). Trimming took 4 bases from V and 2 from J, leaving 7 bases between them. Here the CDR3 reads CASSQDTYEQYF. CDR3 nucleotide sequence: TGTGCCAGCAGCCAGGACACCTACGAGCAGTACTTC.

The V and J genes are TRBV15 and TRBJ2-1; the match to TRBD1 covers 7 bases. Germline values: CDR1 LNHNV, CDR2 YYDKDF (reference sequence). V lost 0 bases and J lost 8; bases outside the gene matches: 7. The CDR3 has 15 residues. CDR3 residues: CATSRETGKAYEQFF. The CDR3 DNA sequence: TGTGCCACCAGCAGAGAGACAGGGAAAGCTTATGAGCAGTTCTTC.

The gene calls are TRBV18 and TRBJ2-7; a weak D match, TRBD2 (7 bases). CDR3 size: 16 residues. The V end lost 1 base, the J end lost 1 base, and 14 bases lay between the germline ends. Looked up from germline, CDR1 is KGHSH and CDR2 is LQKENI. In nucleotides, the CDR3 is TGTGCCAGCTCACCACTCCCGGCGGGGGCGTCCTACGAGCAGTACTTC. Its protein product is CASSPLPAGASYEQYF.

The rearrangement links TRBV30 to TRBJ2-5; a weak D match, TRBD1 (6 bases). The CDR3 covers 11 residues. Germline CDR1 GTSNPN, CDR2 SVGIG (reference sequence). Trimming took 4 bases from V and 4 from J, leaving 7 bases between them. The CDR3 sequence: CAWTGAETQYF. In DNA, the CDR3 is TGTGCCTGGACAGGGGCAGAGACCCAGTACTTC.